This T cell receptor (beta chain) was observed in a study of human T cells and chemical hapten exposure. Background on the study: Variation in per-sample TCR yields came mainly from small pooled library volume differences.

This clonotype was counted between two and nine times. The antigen remains undetermined. TCRdb fed the RACE reads into MiXCR, producing one record per CDR3 protein. The sample includes a few hundred thousand distinct CDR3 sequences, about 6.9% of them seen just once. Time point indicated: patch test 2, 6 weeks after DPC sensitization. Specified treatment: therapeutic diphenylcyclopropenone sensitization with weekly scalp DPC. Study-level findings and limits: Controls formed significantly fewer large CDR3 similarity clusters than expanded TCRs did.

The CDR3 sequence is 15 residues long. The V and J ends lost 7 bases and 0 bases, in that order; junction bases with no gene match: 8. Germline CDR1 DFQATT, CDR2 SNEGSKA (reference sequence). The clonotype was recovered from a young woman with alopecia areata. Some clones in this sample may be carry-over from other donors' samples. The chain uses TRBV20-1 and TRBJ2-3; 9 bases line up with TRBD2. The starting material was whole blood, obtained in connection with sensitization to the hapten diphenylcyclopropenone (DPC). CDR3 nucleotides: TGCAGTGTCTCGACTAGCGGCGTTAGCACAGATACGCAGTATTTT. This encodes CSVSTSGVSTDTQYF.